A selection of T cell receptor beta chains follows, all from one sample in a study of molecular identifiers for immune sequencing clone quantification. TCRdb itself ran the PCR reads through MiXCR, one entry per CDR3 protein. The table has approximately 500,000 distinct CDR3 sequences, around 25% seen once. The sample comprised naive CD8+ T cells from blood, with Jurkat cell RNA spiked in. The source is a human donor in good health. Some libraries in this study had Jurkat cell RNA spiked in. Both conserved end residues are part of each CDR3.

V	J	CDR3
TRBV5-1	TRBJ2-7	CASSLDPETSYYEQYF
TRBV5-1	TRBJ1-4	CASRGSTDHSLATNEKLFF
TRBV7-9	TRBJ2-1	CASSNPAGKSYNEQFF
TRBV7-3	TRBJ2-1	CASSSVVSGIDEQFF
TRBV4-1	TRBJ1-1	CASSQLAGMATEAFF
TRBV7-9	TRBJ1-1	CASSLDTHTEAFF
TRBV7-9	TRBJ2-1	CASSLLGAPRGVQFF
TRBV5-6	TRBJ1-1	CASSLVRDSGRTEAFF
TRBV4-3	TRBJ2-5	CASSQEVMGETQYF
TRBV20-1	TRBJ2-1	CSAREPGQGFYDEQFF
TRBV19	TRBJ2-7	CASSGEISLEQYF
TRBV10-2	TRBJ2-3	CASSGQTRATDTQYF
TRBV3-1	TRBJ1-2	CASSQVGGGFKRDGYTF
TRBV12-3/TRBV12-4	TRBJ1-1	CASSNEDGAEAFF
TRBV10-3	TRBJ2-7	CAIRQGSIPYEQYF
TRBV19	TRBJ1-5	CASSMVSYSNQPQHF
TRBV4-3	TRBJ1-6	CASSQWGHGNSPLHF
TRBV7-9	TRBJ1-1	CASSRERFEAFF
TRBV7-8	TRBJ2-1	CASRQGPEQFF
TRBV7-9	TRBJ2-7	CASSLVTSGTYEQYF
TRBV27	TRBJ2-1	CASSWGAGEQFF
TRBV6-2/TRBV6-3	TRBJ2-1	CASSYSRLAGKTYNEQFF
TRBV19	TRBJ2-5	CASSVGTGVYQETQYF
TRBV7-2	TRBJ2-1	CASSYIGGAYNEQFF
TRBV3-1	TRBJ2-5	CASSQDTLAGGETQYF
TRBV20-1	TRBJ1-1	CSARDRLNALAFF
TRBV6-5	TRBJ2-2	CASSYSLGPSNTGELFF
TRBV2	TRBJ2-2	CARSTGGNTGELFF
TRBV19	TRBJ2-7	CASSIFRSTSGLSYEQYF
TRBV7-6	TRBJ2-5	CASSSEYRSGHSTLETQYF
TRBV7-9	TRBJ2-4	CASSLVSGLAGDIQYF
TRBV29-1	TRBJ2-1	CSVGQGASDEQFF